Following are 10 T cell receptor beta chains from one sample sequenced in a study of PD-1 blockade in classical Hodgkin lymphoma. Generated by immunoSEQ multiplex PCR, the TCRdb table keeps only in-frame clones and is missing some. The repertoire holds around 29,000 clones, with 70% to 90% as singletons. Time point given: newly diagnosed, previously untreated cHL patient sample. Magnetic negative selection purified CD4+ T cells from thawed PBMCs. Input material: CD4+ T cells from blood. The source is a human donor with classical Hodgkin lymphoma.

The J gene is TRBJ1-2, the V gene TRBV5-4; perhaps TRBD1 as D (5 bases). Trimming removed 0 bases from V and 5 bases from J, with 11 bases in between. The CDR3 length is 14 residues. Germline CDR1 SGHNT, CDR2 YYREEE (reference sequence). The CDR3 DNA reads as TGTGCCAGCAGCTTGGCCGGGACTCTATATGGCTACACCTTC. Amino acids: CASSLAGTLYGYTF.

The chain employs TRBV28 and TRBJ2-1; TRBD2 matches at 8 bases. CDR1 is MDHEN, CDR2 SYDVKM, per germline. This CDR3 is built from 15 residues. J lost 6 bases, V lost 2 bases, and 6 bases had no gene match. In nucleotides, the CDR3 is TGTGCCAGCAGTTTAATCGGGAGGGCCCCCAATGAGCAGTTCTTC. It specifies CASSLIGRAPNEQFF.

The rearrangement joins TRBV9 to TRBJ1-4; D gene uncertain. Germline values: CDR1 SGDLS, CDR2 YYNGEE. The ends were cut back, 0 bases at V and 14 bases at J, with 17 bases in the middle. The CDR3 runs to 14 residues. The CDR3 nucleotides read TGTGCCAGCAGCGTAGCCCCCGGAAGAGCTCAGCTGTTTTTT. This sequence encodes CASSVAPGRAQLFF.

This clone has only one observation. The genes are TRBV19 and TRBJ1-5; 7 bases map to TRBD1. Germline trimming cut 4 bases from V and 1 base from J; bases unmatched to any gene: 7. Germline CDR1 and CDR2: LNHDA and SQIVND (reference sequence). This CDR3 region has 16 residues. The CDR3 bases are TGTGCCAGTAGTACACAACGACAGGGAAGCAATCAGCCCCAGCATTTT. Translated, it gives CASSTQRQGSNQPQHF.

The CDR3 DNA reads as TGTGCCAGCAGCTTCCGGACAGGGTTAGATGAGCAGTTCTTC. It encodes CASSFRTGLDEQFF. The genes are TRBV7-6 and TRBJ2-1; the match to TRBD1 covers 8 bases. V lost 3 bases to trimming and J lost 8 bases; unmatched junction nucleotides: 6. CDR3 length: 14 amino acids. Germline values: CDR1 SGHVS, CDR2 FNYEAQ.

The chain links TRBV28 to TRBJ1-4, with D possibly being TRBD1 (6 bases). V was clipped by 6 bases and J by 10 bases, with 18 bases between them. Germline CDR1 reads MDHEN; CDR2 reads SYDVKM. The CDR3 is 14 residues long. The CDR3 loop reads CASRYGPGGGKLFF. The CDR3 DNA sequence: TGTGCCAGCAGATACGGGCCCGGAGGGGGAAAACTGTTTTTT.

V gene TRBV11-2 combines with J gene TRBJ2-6; D gene unclear. V lost 5 bases, J lost 0 bases, and 2 bases lay in between. The CDR3 is 13 residues long. Germline values: CDR1 SGHAT, CDR2 FQNNGV. The CDR3 reads CASSPSGANVLTF. The CDR3 DNA reads TGTGCCAGCAGCCCCTCTGGGGCCAACGTCCTGACTTTC.

The sample holds one count of this clone. This chain uses TRBV27 with TRBJ1-2, with D maybe TRBD1 (5 bases). Germline V gives CDR1 MNHEY, CDR2 SMNVEV (reference sequence). The V end lost 0 bases, the J end lost 8 bases, and 10 bases lay between the germline ends. The CDR3 extends over 13 amino acids. CDR3 DNA: TGTGCCAGCAGTTTATCAGGGGCCGGCGGCTACACCTTC. Its protein is CASSLSGAGGYTF.

The gene calls are TRBV5-4 and TRBJ2-1; 8 bases map to TRBD2. Germline V gene sequence: CDR1 SGHNT, CDR2 YYREEE (reference sequence). Trimming removed 5 bases from V and 4 bases from J; junction bases left unmatched: 11. The length of the CDR3 is 16 residues. The chain's CDR3 is CASSRPGGVSYNEQFF. The CDR3 nucleotides are TGTGCCAGCAGTCGACCGGGAGGGGTCTCTTACAATGAGCAGTTCTTC.

The rearrangement uses TRBV4-3 and TRBJ1-2; unclear D gene. This CDR3 is built from 15 residues. Trimming left V 1 base short and J 2 bases short, with 11 bases between. Germline V CDR1 and CDR2: LGHNA, YSLEER. Here the CDR3 reads CASSQVLGINYGYTF. The CDR3 DNA reads TGCGCCAGCAGCCAAGTTCTAGGGATAAACTATGGCTACACCTTC.